The 22 T cell receptor beta chains below were found in one sample sequenced in a study of T cells after yellow fever vaccination. Via MiXCR, TCRdb re-called the 5' RACE reads, giving one row per CDR3 protein. The sample records about 240,000 distinct CDR3 sequences, roughly 7.2% being singletons. This specimen consisted of CD4+ T cells sorted from PBMCs, obtained 15 days after the yellow fever booster vaccination. The receptor set was obtained from a man under 40 who received the YFV17D yellow fever vaccine.

This clonotype was picked up many times. The gene calls are TRBV6-1 and TRBJ2-1, with TRBD2 matching over 10 bases. Germline trimming cut 10 bases from V and 7 bases from J; bases unmatched to any gene: 10. CDR1 and CDR2 (germline): MNHNS, SASEGT. CDR3 length: 14 amino acids. Here the CDR3 DNA reads TGTGCCATCTGGCTAGCGGGAGTCGGAAATGAGCAGTTCTTC. As protein: CAIWLAGVGNEQFF.

This clonotype was seen a handful of times. The chain combines TRBV7-3 with TRBJ2-3; D assignment may be TRBD1 or TRBD2 (5 bases each). This CDR3 is built from 18 residues. Germline CDR1 and CDR2: SGHTA and FQGTGA. Trimming pared 2 bases from V and 5 bases from J, leaving 23 bases between. CDR3 sequence (DNA): TGTGCCAGCAGCTTATACCCACTAGGGGCTCCTAAAAAAGATACGCAGTATTTT. It yields the protein CASSLYPLGAPKKDTQYF.

The J gene is TRBJ2-6, the V gene TRBV4-3; D not resolved. The V gene's germline CDR1 is LGHNA and CDR2 YSLEER. The CDR3 extends over 15 amino acids. Trimming left V 2 bases short and J 4 bases short, with 9 bases between. CDR3 bases: TGCGCCAGCAGCCAACTCCCCACCGGGGCCAACGTCCTGACTTTC. Translation: CASSQLPTGANVLTF.

In its sample, this clonotype was seen many times. V is TRBV11-2 and J is TRBJ2-5; tentative D call: TRBD1 (6 bases). CDR3 size: 11 residues. The V end was cut by 7 bases, the J end by 7 bases, with 10 bases between. Germline lookup yields CDR1 SGHAT and CDR2 FQNNGV. The CDR3 bases are TGTGCCAGCATGGGGGCGGGGACCCAGTACTTC. This encodes CASMGAGTQYF.

This clonotype was found many times. V usage is TRBV10-2 and J usage is TRBJ2-3, with TRBD2 identical over 14 bases. The CDR3 covers 19 residues. Germline V gene data show CDR1 as WSHSY and CDR2 as SAAADI. V trimming: 0 bases; J trimming: 4 bases; junction bases outside the gene matches: 9. The CDR3 nucleotides are TGCGCCAGCAGTGAGTCCGCGACTAGCGGGAGGGGGACTCCAGATACGCAGTATTTT. It is translated as CASSESATSGRGTPDTQYF.

Points on this clonotype: A junction boundary mismatches the germline segment, possibly from a read error. The chain uses TRBV3-1 and TRBJ2-2; 7 bases agree with TRBD2. Germline V gene data show CDR1 as LGHDT and CDR2 as YNNKEL (reference sequence). CDR3 size: 17 residues. CDR3 sequence (DNA): TGTGCCTGCAGCCAAGTGGTCGGGAGGAGAGGAACCGGGGAGCTGTTTTTT. This gives the protein CACSQVVGRRGTGELFF.

The chain has TRBV28 and TRBJ2-3; D call uncertain. The CDR3 has 15 amino acids. Trimming removed 5 bases from V and 4 bases from J, with 16 bases in between. CDR1 and CDR2 (germline): MDHEN, SYDVKM. CDR3 bases: TGTGCCAGCAGTCCTTACCGTGTGGGCGCAGATACGCAGTATTTT. This encodes CASSPYRVGADTQYF.

This clonotype appeared many times. V is TRBV12-3 or TRBV12-4 and J is TRBJ1-1; TRBD1 matches at 7 bases. CDR3 length: 13 residues. With 6 bases clipped from V and 8 bases from J, the junction kept 9 bases outside the gene matches. CDR3 nucleotides: TGTGCCAGCAGCGGGACAGTTGGAAAAGAAGCTTTCTTT. Residues: CASSGTVGKEAFF.

This clonotype has just a few counts. J is TRBJ2-7 and V is TRBV5-1; 7 bases line up with TRBD1. J gave up 5 bases and V 4 bases, and 21 bases lay outside the gene matches. Germline CDR1 SGHRS, CDR2 YFSETQ. CDR3 length: 18 amino acids. CDR3 sequence reads: CASSRLPGTARFANEQYF. CDR3 in DNA: TGCGCCAGCAGCCGCCTGCCCGGGACAGCTCGTTTTGCCAACGAGCAGTACTTC.

The V call is TRBV24-1, the J call TRBJ2-2; the match to TRBD1 covers 7 bases. V was pared by 10 bases and J by 1 base, with 2 bases of the junction left unmatched. The CDR3 is 13 amino acids. CDR1 is KGHDR, CDR2 SFDVKD, per germline. The CDR3 loop reads CATQGRNTGELFF. The CDR3 DNA reads TGTGCCACACAGGGGAGGAACACCGGGGAGCTGTTTTTT.

In its sample, this clonotype was seen a few times. The chain has TRBV12-3 or TRBV12-4 and TRBJ2-5; D gene unclear. This CDR3 has 16 amino acids. V was pared by 6 bases and J by 4 bases, with 21 bases between. CDR3 sequence reads: CASSLYGARAGETQYF. Here the CDR3 DNA reads TGTGCCAGCAGCCTATACGGTGCCAGAGCAGGAGAGACCCAGTACTTC.

This clonotype was recorded a few times. V usage is TRBV4-3 and J usage is TRBJ1-2; 7 bases are a match to TRBD1. In germline, CDR1 is LGHNA, CDR2 YSLEER. The V and J ends lost 3 bases and 6 bases, in that order; junction bases with no gene match: 7. CDR3 length equals 14 residues. CDR3 sequence: CASSQGGQRDGYTF. CDR3 DNA: TGCGCCAGCAGCCAGGGGGGACAGCGAGATGGCTACACCTTC.

This clonotype turned up a few times. The genes are TRBV5-1 and TRBJ2-5, with D tentatively TRBD1 or TRBD2 (6 bases each). There are 16 residues in the CDR3. V gave up 3 bases and J gave up 1 base, with 16 bases separating them. Germline V CDR1 and CDR2: SGHRS, YFSETQ. The CDR3 loop reads CASSSGGGNRQETQYF. The CDR3 DNA reads as TGCGCCAGCAGCTCTGGAGGGGGGAATCGCCAAGAGACCCAGTACTTC.

This clonotype was seen more than once but under ten times. The J gene is TRBJ2-1, the V gene TRBV18; D gene unclear. Germline CDR1 reads KGHSH; CDR2 reads LQKENI. Trimming cost V 4 bases and J 6 bases, with 13 bases left between them. The CDR3 has 14 amino acids. CDR3 amino acids: CASSLPAQFNEQFF. The CDR3 region has the DNA TGTGCCAGCTCACTTCCGGCCCAATTCAATGAGCAGTTCTTC.

This clonotype came up a few times. This chain links TRBV7-2 with TRBJ2-5; unclear D gene. The CDR3 consists of 15 residues. Germline CDR1 is SGHTA and CDR2 is FQGNSA. Deletions cut 0 bases from V and 5 bases from J, with 13 bases between. CDR3 sequence: CASSLAQLALETQYF. The CDR3 DNA reads TGTGCCAGCAGCTTAGCGCAGTTGGCTCTGGAGACCCAGTACTTC.

V usage is TRBV20-1 and J usage is TRBJ1-1; unclear D gene. This CDR3 comprises 13 residues. CDR1 is DFQATT and CDR2 is SNEGSKA in the germline V gene (reference sequence). Trimming shortened V by 3 bases and J by 5 bases, and 13 bases separated the two germline ends. CDR3 amino acids: CSASVDGWTEAFF. CDR3 DNA sequence: TGCAGTGCTAGTGTGGACGGGTGGACTGAAGCTTTCTTT.

In this sample, this clonotype turned up many times. V usage is TRBV18 and J usage is TRBJ2-3; possible D gene TRBD2, 6 bases. The germline V gene has CDR1 KGHSH and CDR2 LQKENI. V lost 3 bases, J lost 5 bases, and 12 bases lay in between. CDR3 size: 14 residues. The CDR3 DNA follows: TGTGCCAGCTCACCCTCACTGGGGGGAGATACGCAGTATTTT. As protein: CASSPSLGGDTQYF.

This clonotype was detected many times. V gene TRBV7-2 combines with J gene TRBJ2-1; 7 bases line up with TRBD2. The CDR3 is 14 amino acids. The V segment lost 6 bases and the J segment 8 bases; nucleotides outside the gene matches: 10. Germline CDR1 SGHTA, CDR2 FQGNSA. CDR3 residues: CASRPGGGSHEQFF. The CDR3 nucleotides are TGTGCCAGCAGGCCCGGCGGGGGAAGTCATGAGCAGTTCTTC.

The table lists this clonotype with a few counts. The chain uses TRBV29-1 and TRBJ1-2; D is unclear. Germline V lookup: CDR1 SQVTM, CDR2 ANQGSEA. The CDR3 is 12 residues long. Trimming shortened V by 7 bases and J by 8 bases, and 17 bases separated the two germline ends. The CDR3 region has the DNA TGCAGCGCTCTAACCCGCGGGGTCGGCTACACCTTC. Amino acid sequence: CSALTRGVGYTF.

This clonotype was detected a few times. The chain carries TRBV10-3 and TRBJ1-4; the D is unclear. Germline CDR1 and CDR2: ENHRY and SYGVKD. Trimming cost V 10 bases and J 7 bases, with 19 bases left between them. The CDR3 contains 14 residues. The CDR3 DNA sequence: TGTGCCACGGCCTCCGACTTCCCCCGTGAAAAACTGTTTTTT. Protein: CATASDFPREKLFF.

This clonotype was observed a few times. The chain joins TRBV7-9 to TRBJ2-1, with 14 bases matching TRBD2. CDR3 length: 15 residues. V was clipped by 4 bases and J by 5 bases; unmatched bases: 1. Germline assignment: CDR1 SEHNR and CDR2 FQNEAQ (reference sequence). In nucleotides, the CDR3 is TGTGCCAGCAGCTGGACTAGCGGGAGGAACAATGAGCAGTTCTTC. Its translation: CASSWTSGRNNEQFF.

This rearrangement joins TRBV12-3 or TRBV12-4 to TRBJ1-2, with no clear D. The CDR3 length is 12 residues. Deletions cut 4 bases from V and 4 bases from J, with 7 bases between. The CDR3 nucleotides read TGTGCCAGCAGTTACCGGGGCTATGGCTACACCTTC. It is translated as CASSYRGYGYTF.